Each of the 31 T cell receptor beta chains below was sequenced from the same sample in a study of cytomegalovirus exposure and HLA in healthy donors. In the PCR, 60 Vbeta and 13 Jbeta primers were used. Clones were read by immunoSEQ multiplex PCR, and TCRdb kept only the in-frame ones, dropping some. Its listing shows about 39,000 clones. Sequencing was performed on PBMCs. The source of these receptors is a woman aged 25 to 45 in good health and CMV-seropositive.

This chain joins TRBV11-2 and TRBJ2-7; TRBD2 might be the D (5 bases). Between the trimmed V and J ends, which lost 4 bases and 2 bases, there was a span of 21 bases. Germline lookup yields CDR1 SGHAT and CDR2 FQNNGV. CDR3 length equals 17 residues. In nucleotides, the CDR3 is TGTGCCAGCAGCTCACTAGGAGTATCCAATGGAGCCTACGAGCAGTACTTC. Translating gives CASSSLGVSNGAYEQYF.

Comments on this clone: A read error may produce the germline difference seen at one junction end. The chain employs TRBV13 and TRBJ2-6; 7 bases match TRBD2. The CDR3 contains 15 residues. Germline V gene sequence: CDR1 PRHDT, CDR2 FYEKMQ (reference sequence). The CDR3 here is CASTLRGVGANVLTF. DNA of the CDR3: TGTGCCAGCACCTTACGGGGGGTAGGGGCCAACGTCCTGACTTTC.

The rearrangement joins TRBV7-6 to TRBJ1-3, with unresolved D. CDR3 length equals 14 residues. Germline V gives CDR1 SGHVS, CDR2 FNYEAQ. V dropped 5 bases and J dropped 10 bases, with 18 bases sitting between them. CDR3 nucleotide sequence: TGTGCCAGCAGCCCTCCCCTCCCAGCCGGGACCATATATTTT. It codes for CASSPPLPAGTIYF.

This chain links TRBV6-5 with TRBJ2-7; D is unclear. The CDR3 spans 15 residues. From germline, CDR1 is MNHEY and CDR2 SVGAGI. V lost 6 bases and J lost 1, with 16 bases in between. The CDR3: CASRFGVSSSYEQYF. The CDR3 DNA follows: TGTGCCAGCAGGTTTGGAGTTTCTTCATCCTACGAGCAGTACTTC.

J is TRBJ1-6 and V is TRBV28; a possible D gene is TRBD1 (6 bases). The CDR3 extends over 16 amino acids. The germline gives CDR1 MDHEN, CDR2 SYDVKM. Trimming removed 6 bases at V and 6 bases at J, with 18 bases between. The CDR3 region is CASSPTGLPLNSPLHF. Written as DNA, the CDR3 is TGTGCCAGCAGCCCTACAGGGTTGCCTCTTAATTCACCCCTCCACTTT.

J is TRBJ1-5 and V is TRBV6-6; 7 nucleotides line up with TRBD1. This CDR3 is 16 amino acids long. V lost 1 base and J lost 4; bases outside the gene matches: 7. The germline gives CDR1 MNHNY, CDR2 SVGAGI (reference sequence). The CDR3 here is CASSYYALQGNQPQHF. CDR3 bases: TGTGCCAGCAGTTACTACGCTTTACAGGGGAATCAGCCCCAGCATTTT.

This chain joins TRBV11-2 and TRBJ1-2; D is possibly TRBD1 (5 bases). Germline loops: CDR1 SGHAT, CDR2 FQNNGV. V lost 5 bases and J 4 bases, leaving 17 bases between the germline ends. The CDR3 runs 15 residues. The CDR3 bases are TGTGCCAGCAGCCCCGAGAGTAGGGGCGTCTATGGCTACACCTTC. This codes for CASSPESRGVYGYTF.

The rearrangement joins TRBV6-5 to TRBJ2-5; possible D gene TRBD2, 5 bases. Germline CDR1 MNHEY, CDR2 SVGAGI. The V and J ends lost 2 bases and 5 bases respectively, with 9 bases between them. This CDR3 has 13 amino acids. CDR3 sequence (DNA): TGTGCCAGCAGTTACGAGAGGGAGGAGACCCAGTACTTC. Translating it yields CASSYEREETQYF.

The V gene is TRBV11-3, the J gene TRBJ2-1; 8 nucleotides agree with TRBD1. Trimming removed 5 bases from V and 4 bases from J; junction bases left unmatched: 4. Germline V lookup: CDR1 SGHNT, CDR2 YENEEA. The length of the CDR3 is 14 residues. Written as DNA, the CDR3 is TGTGCCAGCAGCCCCCAGGGGGCATACAATGAGCAGTTCTTC. Amino acid sequence: CASSPQGAYNEQFF. Full variable domain (rest looked up from reference TRBV11-3 and TRBJ2-1): EAGVVQSPRYKIIEKKQPVAFWCNPISGHNTLYWYLQNLGQGPELLIRYENEEAVDDSQLPKDRFSAERLKGVDSTLKIQPAELGDSAVYLCASSPQGAYNEQFFGPGTRLTVL.

The chain carries TRBV5-6 and TRBJ2-7; D perhaps matches TRBD1 (6 bases). V gave up 3 bases and J gave up 2 bases, with 18 bases separating them. This CDR3 is 16 amino acids long. Germline loops: CDR1 SGHDT, CDR2 YYEEEE. CDR3 DNA sequence: TGTGCCAGCAGCTCGTCTCATACAGGGTTCACCTACGAGCAGTACTTC. It specifies CASSSSHTGFTYEQYF.

The chain has TRBV7-9 and TRBJ2-1; 13 bases are shared with TRBD2. Germline values: CDR1 SEHNR, CDR2 FQNEAQ (reference sequence). V lost 1 base to trimming and J lost 5 bases; unmatched junction nucleotides: 5. This CDR3 has 17 amino acids. The CDR3 nucleotides read TGTGCCAGCAGCTTAGTTACTAGCGGGGGGGCGAACAATGAGCAGTTCTTC. Protein product: CASSLVTSGGANNEQFF.

This chain links TRBV28 with TRBJ2-7; 7 positions match TRBD2. Germline V gene sequence: CDR1 MDHEN, CDR2 SYDVKM. J was trimmed by 0 bases and V by 6 bases; bases with no gene match: 8. The length of the CDR3 is 15 residues. The CDR3 DNA reads as TGTGCCAGCAGCCTCGGGGGGACCTTCTCCTACGAGCAGTACTTC. Its protein is CASSLGGTFSYEQYF.

The genes are TRBV19 and TRBJ1-5, with D possibly being TRBD1 (5 bases). CDR3 size: 15 residues. V was shortened by 7 bases and J by 0 bases, with 13 bases between the two germline ends. Germline V gene data show CDR1 as LNHDA and CDR2 as SQIVND (reference sequence). The CDR3 coding sequence is TGTGCCAGTAATAACGGGGGAGGTAGCAATCAGCCCCAGCATTTT. Residues: CASNNGGGSNQPQHF.

Measured by frequency, this clone is medium-sized. V and J are TRBV7-9 and TRBJ2-2, with D perhaps matching TRBD1 (6 bases). V was trimmed by 5 bases and J by 5 bases, leaving 15 bases between them. This CDR3 has 15 amino acids. The germline V gene encodes CDR1 SEHNR and CDR2 FQNEAQ (reference sequence). CDR3 nucleotides: TGTGCCAGCAGCGACGATAACAGGGTGACCGGGGAGCTGTTTTTT. This translates into CASSDDNRVTGELFF.

V is TRBV6-4 and J is TRBJ1-5; tentative D call: TRBD1 (5 bases). Per the germline V gene, CDR1 is MRHNA and CDR2 is SNTAGT. V lost 11 bases and J lost 5, with 13 bases in between. This CDR3 is built from 12 residues. CDR3 residues: CAECREDQPQHF. Here the CDR3 DNA reads TGTGCCGAATGCAGGGAGGATCAGCCCCAGCATTTT.

V gene TRBV4-1 combines with J gene TRBJ1-5; possibly TRBD1 for D (5 bases). Trimming stripped 4 bases from V and 4 bases from J, with 14 bases between. Germline loops: CDR1 MGHRA, CDR2 YSYEKL. The CDR3 is 15 amino acids. This CDR3 is CASSPTAGDNQPQHF. As DNA, the CDR3 is TGCGCCAGCAGCCCGACGGCGGGGGATAATCAGCCCCAGCATTTT.

V is TRBV19 and J is TRBJ1-1; 10 bases are shared with TRBD1. The ends lost 6 bases at V and 10 bases at J; junction bases unmatched: 11. The germline V gene has CDR1 LNHDA and CDR2 SQIVND (reference sequence). The CDR3 runs 14 residues. CDR3 DNA: TGTGCCAGTAGCCGACAGGGGGCGAATTTGGCAGCTTTCTTT. It yields the protein CASSRQGANLAAFF.

The chain carries TRBV5-1 and TRBJ1-4, with D uncertain. Germline V CDR1 and CDR2: SGHRS, YFSETQ. The CDR3 runs to 15 residues. The V gene lost 0 bases and the J gene lost 3 bases, with 9 bases spanning the gap. This chain's CDR3 is CASSLGGSSNEKLFF. The DNA for the CDR3 is TGCGCCAGCAGCTTGGGAGGCAGCTCTAATGAAAAACTGTTTTTT.

V is TRBV5-1 and J is TRBJ2-3; the match to TRBD2 covers 10 bases. The CDR3 length is 13 residues. V shed 4 bases and J 10 bases; nucleotides not matched to a gene: 6. The germline gives CDR1 SGHRS, CDR2 YFSETQ. For the CDR3, the DNA is TGCGCCAGCAGCGATAGCGGGGGGCCTTCGCAGTATTTT. Translation gives CASSDSGGPSQYF.

The V and J genes are TRBV4-1 and TRBJ1-3; 7 bases align to TRBD1. The CDR3 consists of 14 residues. The junction had 4 bases not matched to a gene; V was cut back by 6 bases and J by 2 bases. Germline values: CDR1 MGHRA, CDR2 YSYEKL. The CDR3: CASSPGGTGNTIYF. The DNA for the CDR3 is TGCGCCAGCAGTCCAGGGGGAACTGGAAACACCATATATTTT.

This chain connects TRBV5-5 to TRBJ1-5, with a possible D match to TRBD1 (6 bases). CDR1 and CDR2 from the germline V gene are SGHKS and YYEKEE (reference sequence). CDR3 length equals 15 residues. The germline V and J ends were trimmed by 4 bases and 0 bases, with 11 bases remaining between them. The CDR3 reads CASSPPGVSNQPQHF. In nucleotides, the CDR3 is TGTGCCAGCAGCCCACCAGGGGTTAGCAATCAGCCCCAGCATTTT. The variable domain in full, completed from reference TRBV5-5 and TRBJ1-5, reads DAGVTQSPTHLIKTRGQQVTLRCSPISGHKSVSWYQQVLGQGPQFIFQYYEKEERGRGNFPDRFSARQFPNYSSELNVNALLLGDSALYLCASSPPGVSNQPQHFGDGTRLSIL.

V usage is TRBV5-6 and J usage is TRBJ1-6; 9 bases match TRBD1. From germline, CDR1 is SGHDT and CDR2 YYEEEE. The V gene end was trimmed by 2 bases and the J gene end by 9 bases; junction bases not matched to a gene: 9. The CDR3 is 16 amino acids. CDR3 DNA sequence: TGTGCCAGCAGCTTACAGACAGGGGGAGTTAGTTCACCCCTCCACTTT. The encoded protein is CASSLQTGGVSSPLHF.

The V gene is TRBV5-1, the J gene TRBJ1-2; the D gene is possibly TRBD1 (5 bases). The CDR3 consists of 15 residues. Germline CDR1 and CDR2: SGHRS and YFSETQ. Trimming left V 0 bases short and J 7 bases short, with 16 bases between. The CDR3 loop reads CASSLVSSGGSGYTF. Here the CDR3 DNA reads TGCGCCAGCAGCTTGGTGTCTAGCGGGGGGTCTGGCTACACCTTC.

Concerning this clone itself: Distinct nucleotide sequences in the sample also encode this CDR3. The chain carries TRBV7-9 and TRBJ2-7; D is perhaps TRBD2 (5 bases). The CDR3 extends over 17 amino acids. Trimming left V 1 base short and J 3 bases short, with 19 bases between. CDR1 and CDR2 (germline): SEHNR, FQNEAQ (reference sequence). The chain's CDR3 is CASSLEVFRSEGYEQYF. Here the CDR3 DNA reads TGTGCCAGCAGCTTAGAGGTGTTCAGGTCAGAGGGCTACGAGCAGTACTTC. The full variable domain, with the rest looked up from reference TRBV7-9 and TRBJ2-7, is DTGVSQNPRHKITKRGQNVTFRCDPISEHNRLYWYRQTLGQGPEFLTYFQNEAQLEKSRLLSDRFSAERPKGSFSTLEIQRTEQGDSAMYLCASSLEVFRSEGYEQYFGPGTRLTVT.

As DNA, the CDR3 is TGTGCCAGCGATCCATCCAGCGGGGACAGGGGCACACAGCCCCAGCATTTT. This sequence encodes CASDPSSGDRGTQPQHF. The chain couples TRBV2 to TRBJ1-5; 10 bases align to TRBD1. Germline CDR1 is SNHLY and CDR2 is FYNNEI. The CDR3 is 17 amino acids. Trimming removed 8 bases from V and 7 bases from J; junction bases left unmatched: 17.

This rearrangement joins TRBV29-1 to TRBJ2-5; the match to TRBD2 covers 12 bases. The CDR3 covers 14 residues. Looked up from germline, CDR1 is SQVTM and CDR2 is ANQGSEA. V gave up 5 bases and J gave up 5 bases; unmatched junction bases: 6. In DNA, the CDR3 is TGCAGCGTTTGGACTAGCGGGGTGGGTGAGACCCAGTACTTC. Its translation: CSVWTSGVGETQYF.

As regards this clone: The sample has other DNA sequences that encode this CDR3 too. The chain employs TRBV14 and TRBJ1-1; D unresolved. V was trimmed by 0 bases and J by 1 base, leaving 3 bases between them. Germline V gene data show CDR1 as SGHDN and CDR2 as FVKESK. The CDR3 loop spans 13 amino acids. Here the CDR3 reads CASSQDRNTEAFF. CDR3 DNA: TGTGCCAGCAGCCAAGATCGGAACACTGAAGCTTTCTTT.

V and J are TRBV5-1 and TRBJ1-3, with no clear D. In germline, CDR1 is SGHRS, CDR2 YFSETQ. Trimming cost V 5 bases and J 4 bases, with 19 bases left between them. The CDR3 has 16 residues. CDR3 in DNA: TGCGCCAGCAGTCCGAATAATCCGGGATCGGGAAACACCATATATTTT. Translated, it gives CASSPNNPGSGNTIYF.

This chain joins TRBV9 and TRBJ2-7; perhaps TRBD2 as D (6 bases). CDR1 is SGDLS, CDR2 YYNGEE, per germline. There are 16 residues in the CDR3. Trimming left V 0 bases short and J 0 bases short, with 13 bases between. For the CDR3, the DNA is TGTGCCAGCAGCGTAGATCTTCCGGGGGTCTCCTACGAGCAGTACTTC. This gives the protein CASSVDLPGVSYEQYF.

The chain combines TRBV5-1 with TRBJ1-4, with TRBD1 identical over 9 bases. The CDR3 has 14 residues. J was trimmed by 8 bases and V by 4 bases; bases with no gene match: 6. The germline V gene has CDR1 SGHRS and CDR2 YFSETQ. The CDR3 protein is CASSVGQGREKLFF. The CDR3 DNA sequence: TGCGCCAGCAGCGTGGGACAGGGAAGGGAAAAACTGTTTTTT.

The V and J genes are TRBV11-2 and TRBJ2-7, with 8 bases aligning to TRBD1. V dropped 4 bases and J dropped 2; count of bases not matched to a gene: 7. Per germline, CDR1 SGHAT and CDR2 FQNNGV. The CDR3 contains 15 residues. CDR3 bases: TGTGCCAGCAGCTACGACAGGGGTACCACCTACGAGCAGTACTTC. Protein sequence: CASSYDRGTTYEQYF.